One TCR beta chain is described in this entry. Its antigen remains unidentified. CDR3 length: 15 residues. Germline V gives CDR1 ENHRY, CDR2 SYGVKD. This entry belongs to a study of CXCR3-negative and CXCR3-positive naive CD8 T cells. Broader study findings: TRBV-TRBJ usage matched between naive CXCR3-negative and CXCR3-positive cells but not between memory cells. Across naive subsets, surface CD5 expression was comparable, and TCR strength was inferred from properties of the TRB CDR3. CXCR3-positive naive cells had TRB CDR3s that were more hydrophobic than CXCR3-negative naive cells had.

The sorter processed each CD8+ T cell subset in triplicate at some 300,000 cells apiece. The libraries of TRB cDNA were prepared using 5' RACE with UMI labels. One entry per CDR3 protein, without DNA, is what TCRdb gives after re-calling the 5' RACE reads. This table holds 50,000 or so distinct CDR3 sequences. The V call is TRBV10-3, the J call TRBJ2-7. The receptor was derived from a human donor in good health. Some clones in this sample may be carry-over from other donors' samples. The sequenced sample was naive CXCR3+ CD8+ T cells from blood. Subset here: CD45RO-CCR7+CD27+CD95- naive CD8+ T cells expressing CXCR3 (TNR3+). This chain's CDR3 is CAISEYLLHSYEQYF.